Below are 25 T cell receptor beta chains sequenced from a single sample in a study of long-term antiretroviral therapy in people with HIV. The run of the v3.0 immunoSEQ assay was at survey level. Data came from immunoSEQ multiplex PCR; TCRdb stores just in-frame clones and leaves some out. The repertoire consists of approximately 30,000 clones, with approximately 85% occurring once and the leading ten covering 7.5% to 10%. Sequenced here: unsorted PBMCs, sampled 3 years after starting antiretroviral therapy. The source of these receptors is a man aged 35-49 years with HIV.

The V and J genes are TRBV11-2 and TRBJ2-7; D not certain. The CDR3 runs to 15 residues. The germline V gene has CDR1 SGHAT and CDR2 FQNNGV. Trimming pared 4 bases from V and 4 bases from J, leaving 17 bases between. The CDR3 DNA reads TGTGCCAGCAGCTCCTTGCCGGGCCTGCCGTACGAGCAGTACTTC. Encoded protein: CASSSLPGLPYEQYF.

The CDR3 DNA reads as TGCGCCAGCATGGGAAGTGCGGGACTAGCGGGAGAATATCTCCACGAGCAGTACTTC. This gives the protein CASMGSAGLAGEYLHEQYF. The chain is built from TRBV5-1 and TRBJ2-7; 14 nucleotides align to TRBD2. Losses at the gene ends were 6 bases for V and 5 bases for J; bases not matched to a gene: 19. The CDR3 contains 19 residues. CDR1 is SGHRS, CDR2 YFSETQ, per germline.

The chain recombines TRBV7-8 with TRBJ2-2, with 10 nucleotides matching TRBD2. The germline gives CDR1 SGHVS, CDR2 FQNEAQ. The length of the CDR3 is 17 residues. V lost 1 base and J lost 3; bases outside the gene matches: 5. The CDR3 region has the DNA TGTGCCAGCAGCTTAGTAGCGGGGGGCCAGTACACCGGGGAGCTGTTTTTT. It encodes CASSLVAGGQYTGELFF.

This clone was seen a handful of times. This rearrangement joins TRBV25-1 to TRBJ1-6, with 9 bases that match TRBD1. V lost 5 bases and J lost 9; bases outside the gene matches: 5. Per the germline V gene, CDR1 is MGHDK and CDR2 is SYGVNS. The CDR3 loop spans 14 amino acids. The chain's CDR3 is CASSSETGGSPLHF. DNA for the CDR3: TGTGCCAGCAGTTCCGAGACAGGGGGTTCACCCCTCCACTTT.

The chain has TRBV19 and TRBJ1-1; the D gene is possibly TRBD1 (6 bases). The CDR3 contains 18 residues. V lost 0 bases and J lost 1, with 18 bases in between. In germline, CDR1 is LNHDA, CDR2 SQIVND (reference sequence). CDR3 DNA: TGTGCCAGTAGTATAGAGGAGGGGGGAATAGGACCGAACACTGAAGCTTTCTTT. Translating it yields CASSIEEGGIGPNTEAFF. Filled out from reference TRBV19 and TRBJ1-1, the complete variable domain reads DGGITQSPKYLFRKEGQNVTLSCEQNLNHDAMYWYRQDPGQGLRLIYYSQIVNDFQKGDIAEGYSVSREKKESFPLTVTSAQKNPTAFYLCASSIEEGGIGPNTEAFFGQGTRLTVV.

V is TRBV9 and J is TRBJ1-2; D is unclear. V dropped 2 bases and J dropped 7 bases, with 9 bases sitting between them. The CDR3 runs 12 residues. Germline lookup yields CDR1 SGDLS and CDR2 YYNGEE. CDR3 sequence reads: CASSVTFGGYTF. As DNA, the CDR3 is TGTGCCAGCAGCGTTACTTTTGGTGGCTACACCTTC.

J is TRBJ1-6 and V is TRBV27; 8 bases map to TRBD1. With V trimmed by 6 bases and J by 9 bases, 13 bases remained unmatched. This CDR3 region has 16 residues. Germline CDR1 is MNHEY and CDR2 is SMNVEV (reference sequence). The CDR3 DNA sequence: TGTGCCAGCAGCCCAAAGGACAGGGCAATACTTTCACCCCTCCACTTT. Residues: CASSPKDRAILSPLHF.

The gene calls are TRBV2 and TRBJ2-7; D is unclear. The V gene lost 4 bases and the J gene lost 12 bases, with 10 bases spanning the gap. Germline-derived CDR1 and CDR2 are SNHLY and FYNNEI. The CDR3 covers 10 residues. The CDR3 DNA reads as TGTGCCAGCAGTGGGGCAGTCCCGTACTTC. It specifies CASSGAVPYF.

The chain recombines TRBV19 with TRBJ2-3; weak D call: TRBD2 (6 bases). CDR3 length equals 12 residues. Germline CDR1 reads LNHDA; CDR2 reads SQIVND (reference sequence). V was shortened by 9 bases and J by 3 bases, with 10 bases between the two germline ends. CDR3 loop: CASRDLTDTQYF. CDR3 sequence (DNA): TGTGCCAGCAGGGACTTAACAGATACGCAGTATTTT.

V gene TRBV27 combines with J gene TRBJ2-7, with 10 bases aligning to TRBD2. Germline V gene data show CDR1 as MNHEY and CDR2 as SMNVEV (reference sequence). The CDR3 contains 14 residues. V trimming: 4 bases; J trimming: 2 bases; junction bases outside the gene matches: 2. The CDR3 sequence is CASSSGLAAYEQYF. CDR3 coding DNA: TGTGCCAGCAGTTCCGGACTAGCGGCCTACGAGCAGTACTTC.

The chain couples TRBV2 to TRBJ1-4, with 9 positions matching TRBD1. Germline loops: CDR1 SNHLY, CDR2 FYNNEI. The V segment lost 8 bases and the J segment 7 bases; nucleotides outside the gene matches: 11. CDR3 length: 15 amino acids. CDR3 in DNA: TGTGCCAGCGAGGAACAGGGGGCGTGGGGTGAAAAACTGTTTTTT. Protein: CASEEQGAWGEKLFF.

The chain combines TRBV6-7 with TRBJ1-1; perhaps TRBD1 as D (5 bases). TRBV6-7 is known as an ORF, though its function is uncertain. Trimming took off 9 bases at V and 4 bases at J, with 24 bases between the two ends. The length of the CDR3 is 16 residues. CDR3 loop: CARGPLGPKGATEAFF. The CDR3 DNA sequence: TGTGCCAGAGGGCCCTTGGGGCCAAAAGGGGCCACTGAAGCTTTCTTT.

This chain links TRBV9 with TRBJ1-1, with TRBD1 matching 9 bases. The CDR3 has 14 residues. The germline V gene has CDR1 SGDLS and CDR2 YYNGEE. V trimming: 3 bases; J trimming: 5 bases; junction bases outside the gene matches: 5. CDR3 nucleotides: TGTGCCAGCAGCGCGACAGGGGGGAGTACTGAAGCTTTCTTT. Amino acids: CASSATGGSTEAFF. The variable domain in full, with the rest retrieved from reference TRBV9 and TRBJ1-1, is DSGVTQTPKHLITATGQRVTLRCSPRSGDLSVYWYQQSLDQGLQFLIQYYNGEERAKGNILERFSAQQFPDLHSELNLSSLELGDSALYFCASSATGGSTEAFFGQGTRLTVV.

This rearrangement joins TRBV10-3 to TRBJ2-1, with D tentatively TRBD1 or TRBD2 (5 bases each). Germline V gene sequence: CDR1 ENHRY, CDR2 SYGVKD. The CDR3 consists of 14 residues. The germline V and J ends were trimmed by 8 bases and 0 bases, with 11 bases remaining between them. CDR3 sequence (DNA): TGTGCCATCTCCCCAGGGAGCTCCTACAATGAGCAGTTCTTC. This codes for CAISPGSSYNEQFF.

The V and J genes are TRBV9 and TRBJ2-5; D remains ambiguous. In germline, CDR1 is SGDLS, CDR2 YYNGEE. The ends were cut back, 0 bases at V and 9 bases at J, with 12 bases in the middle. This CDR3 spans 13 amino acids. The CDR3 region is CASSVGDSSSQYF. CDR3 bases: TGTGCCAGCAGCGTAGGAGACTCCTCGTCCCAGTACTTC.

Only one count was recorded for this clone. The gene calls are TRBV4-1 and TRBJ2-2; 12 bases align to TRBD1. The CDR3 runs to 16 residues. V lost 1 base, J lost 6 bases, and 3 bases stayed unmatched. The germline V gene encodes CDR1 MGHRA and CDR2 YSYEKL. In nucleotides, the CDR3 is TGCGCCAGCAGCCAAGCGGGACAGGGGGCTCCCGGGGAGCTGTTTTTT. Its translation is CASSQAGQGAPGELFF.

DNA of the CDR3: TGTGCCTGGAGCACAGGGGGCCTCTACGAGCAGTACTTC. It is translated as CAWSTGGLYEQYF. The rearrangement joins TRBV30 to TRBJ2-7; 9 bases match TRBD1. Germline V gene sequence: CDR1 GTSNPN, CDR2 SVGIG (reference sequence). The CDR3 loop spans 13 amino acids. The junction had 3 bases not matched to a gene; V was cut back by 3 bases and J by 3 bases.

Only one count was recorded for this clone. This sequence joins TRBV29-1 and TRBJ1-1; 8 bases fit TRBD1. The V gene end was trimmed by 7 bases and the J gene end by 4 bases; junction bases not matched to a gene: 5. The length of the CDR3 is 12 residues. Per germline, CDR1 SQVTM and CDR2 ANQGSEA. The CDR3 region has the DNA TGCAGCGGCGGACAGGGCGGCACTGAAGCTTTCTTT. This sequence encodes CSGGQGGTEAFF.

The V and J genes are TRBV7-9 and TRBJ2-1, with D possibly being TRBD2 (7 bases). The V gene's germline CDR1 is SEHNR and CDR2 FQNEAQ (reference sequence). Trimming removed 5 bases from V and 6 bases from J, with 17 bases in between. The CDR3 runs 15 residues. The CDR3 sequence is CASSPGGGSFNEQFF. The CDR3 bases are TGTGCCAGCAGCCCTGGGGGCGGGAGTTTCAATGAGCAGTTCTTC.

The CDR3 here is CASRKGSGTDTQYF. CDR3 nucleotides: TGTGCCAGCAGAAAAGGGTCGGGCACAGATACGCAGTATTTT. The gene calls are TRBV6-1 and TRBJ2-3; D uncertain. Germline CDR1 reads MNHNS; CDR2 reads SASEGT. The CDR3 totals 14 residues. V lost 6 bases and J 1 base, leaving 11 bases between the germline ends.

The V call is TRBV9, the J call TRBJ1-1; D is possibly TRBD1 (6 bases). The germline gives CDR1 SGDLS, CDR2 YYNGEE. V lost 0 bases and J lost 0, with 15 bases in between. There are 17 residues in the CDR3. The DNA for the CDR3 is TGTGCCAGCAGCGTAGCTTGGAAGACAGGAGTGAACACTGAAGCTTTCTTT. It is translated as CASSVAWKTGVNTEAFF.

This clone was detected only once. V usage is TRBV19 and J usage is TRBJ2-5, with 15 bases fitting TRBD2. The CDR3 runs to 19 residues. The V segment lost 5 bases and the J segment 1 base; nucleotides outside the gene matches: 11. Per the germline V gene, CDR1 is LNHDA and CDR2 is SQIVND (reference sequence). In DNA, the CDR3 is TGTGCCAGTAGTGTCTCGGGACTAGCGGGAGGTATCGCCCAAGAGACCCAGTACTTC. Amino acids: CASSVSGLAGGIAQETQYF.

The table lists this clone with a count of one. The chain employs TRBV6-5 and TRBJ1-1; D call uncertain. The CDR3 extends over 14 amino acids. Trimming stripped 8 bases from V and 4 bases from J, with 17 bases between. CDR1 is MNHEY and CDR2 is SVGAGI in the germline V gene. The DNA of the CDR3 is TGTGCCAGCCGTCCAGGTGGGGATTTCACTGAAGCTTTCTTT. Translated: CASRPGGDFTEAFF.

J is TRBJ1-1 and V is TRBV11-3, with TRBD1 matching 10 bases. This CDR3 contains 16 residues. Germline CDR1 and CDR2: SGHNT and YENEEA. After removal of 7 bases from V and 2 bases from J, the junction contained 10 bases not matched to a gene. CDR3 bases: TGTGCCAGCACCGGGACAGGGGCCCGACCTAACACTGAAGCTTTCTTT. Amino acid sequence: CASTGTGARPNTEAFF.

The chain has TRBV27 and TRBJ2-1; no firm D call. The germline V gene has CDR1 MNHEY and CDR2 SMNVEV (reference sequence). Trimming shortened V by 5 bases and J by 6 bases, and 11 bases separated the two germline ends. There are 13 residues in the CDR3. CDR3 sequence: CASSMNYFNEQFF. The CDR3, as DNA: TGTGCCAGCAGTATGAACTACTTCAATGAGCAGTTCTTC.